This T cell receptor (beta chain) emerged from a study of a mutant IDH1 vaccine in newly diagnosed glioma. TCRdb's copy holds only in-frame clones and misses some; the assay was immunoSEQ multiplex PCR. The table has tens of thousands of clones, roughly 92% seen once. V lost 4 bases, J lost 0 bases, and 6 bases lay in between. This CDR3 spans 13 amino acids. Germline V gene data show CDR1 as SGHTA and CDR2 as FQGNSA. Time point here: week 35, safety follow-up. Each dose delivered 300 ug of mutant IDH1 20-mer peptide subcutaneously with imiquimod. The sample holds one count of this clone. Its antigen is as yet unknown.

This sample comprised PBMCs, obtained from a glioma patient whose treatment included an IDH1 peptide vaccine. V is TRBV7-2 and J is TRBJ2-5; D gene unclear. The clonotype was recovered from a man over 45 with glioma. Written as DNA, the CDR3 is TGTGCCAGCAGCTCCACCAACCAAGAGACCCAGTACTTC. This encodes CASSSTNQETQYF. The full variable domain, with the rest looked up from reference TRBV7-2 and TRBJ2-5, is GAGVSQSPSNKVTEKGKDVELRCDPISGHTALYWYRQSLGQGLEFLIYFQGNSAPDKSGLPSDRFSAERTGGSVSTLTIQRTQQEDSAVYLCASSSTNQETQYFGPGTRLLVL.